A selection of T cell receptor beta chains follows, all from one sample in a study of blood T cell repertoires in COVID-19. Libraries were prepared by immunoSEQ multiplex PCR; TCRdb keeps only in-frame clonotypes and omits some of them. Altogether 100,000 to 130,000 clones are present, 65% to 80% being singletons, with the ten largest covering around 1.7%. Sequencing was carried out using peripheral blood. These receptors were collected from a woman in her 40s with acute or convalescent COVID-19. CDR3s include the opening cysteine and the closing phenylalanine or tryptophan. Fields, in order: D gene, V gene, J gene, clone size, CDR3 DNA, CDR3 protein. D genes are given only for firm matches. Clone size is given for some rows only: seen once, a few or many times, or a class if the clone is expanded.

>TRBD1|TRBV5-1|TRBJ2-5|medium-sized
TGCGCCAGCAGCTCGAGTCCGACAGGGGGCATTGAGACCCAGTACTTC
CASSSSPTGGIETQYF
>NA|TRBV6-4|TRBJ1-4|NA
TGTGCCAGCAGTGACCATAAGGGGAGGTGGACTAATGAAAAACTGTTTTTT
CASSDHKGRWTNEKLFF
>NA|TRBV19|TRBJ1-5|few
TGTGCCAGTAGACCCGACGGGGTAAGCAATCAGCCCCAGCATTTT
CASRPDGVSNQPQHF
>NA|TRBV19|TRBJ2-1|NA
TGTGCCAGTAGTATGGGTCGGGTCAATGAGCAGTTCTTC
CASSMGRVNEQFF
>NA|TRBV11-2|TRBJ2-4|NA
TGTGCCAGCAGCTTAGATTTTCGGGAAGGGGCCAAAAACATTCAGTACTTC
CASSLDFREGAKNIQYF
>TRBD2|TRBV29-1|TRBJ2-5|NA
TGCAGCGTTGAAGTAGCGGGGAGCGAGACCCAGTACTTC
CSVEVAGSETQYF
>TRBD1|TRBV7-9|TRBJ2-2|NA
TGTGCCAGCAGCCCCGACAGGGTTGTCGGGGAGCTGTTTTTT
CASSPDRVVGELFF
>TRBD2|TRBV3-1/TRBV3-2|TRBJ2-3|few
TGTGCCAGCAGCCGCGGGGGGCTCGTCACAGATACGCAGTATTTT
CASSRGGLVTDTQYF
>NA|TRBV4-2|TRBJ2-2|few
TGTGCCAGCAGCCCAGAAGTAAGGGGTGGTGCCGGGGAGCTGTTTTTT
CASSPEVRGGAGELFF
>NA|TRBV6-5|TRBJ2-4|few
TGTGCCAGCAGTTACTCCGAAACAGCGGTAAAAAACATTCAGTACTTC
CASSYSETAVKNIQYF
>NA|TRBV3-1/TRBV3-2|TRBJ1-6|once
TGTGCCAGCAGCCAAGATCAACAGGCACCCCTCCACTTT
CASSQDQQAPLHF
>TRBD2|TRBV28|TRBJ2-2|once
TGTGCCAGCAGGGGTGGACTAGCGGGGGGGCCAAGCCCCGGGGAGCTGTTTTTT
CASRGGLAGGPSPGELFF
>NA|TRBV7-2|TRBJ1-2|NA
TGTGCCAGCAGCCCAATGCGCTATGGCTACACCTTC
CASSPMRYGYTF
>NA|TRBV7-7|TRBJ1-2|once
TGTGCCAGCAGCTTAGAATGGGGGGGAGAAGGATATGGCTACACCTTC
CASSLEWGGEGYGYTF
>NA|TRBV6-5|TRBJ1-4|NA
TGTGCCAGCACCCGGGGGGGGGAACGTGAAAAACTGTTTTTT
CASTRGGEREKLFF
>NA|TRBV12-3/TRBV12-4|TRBJ1-2|NA
TGTGCCAGCAGTTTCCTACGAAGCTATGGCTACACCTTC
CASSFLRSYGYTF
>NA|TRBV3-1/TRBV3-2|TRBJ2-1|NA
TGTGCCAGCAGCCAAGTTCGAACTAGGGTGGTAAGCTCCTACAATGAGCAGTTCTTC
CASSQVRTRVVSSYNEQFF
>NA|TRBV9|TRBJ2-3|NA
TGTGCCAGCAGCATGGGGACTCTGGGCACAGATACGCAGTATTTT
CASSMGTLGTDTQYF
>NA|TRBV30|TRBJ1-6|NA
TGTGCCTGGAGCGGGGAGAGCATCGGGCCCCTCCACTTT
CAWSGESIGPLHF
>NA|TRBV10-2|TRBJ2-5|NA
TGCGCCAGCAGTCGGGGGGCGGGTGAGACCCAGTACTTC
CASSRGAGETQYF
>NA|TRBV2|TRBJ1-5|NA
TGTGCCAGCAGTCACGGCGGGGACCAGCCCCAGCATTTT
CASSHGGDQPQHF
>NA|TRBV7-8|TRBJ2-1|NA
TGTGCCAGCAGCTTAGAGTCCTACTACAATGAGCAGTTCTTC
CASSLESYYNEQFF
>NA|TRBV7-6|TRBJ2-3|NA
TGTGCCAGCAGCACAAGGGACTTCTCTAGCACAGATACGCAGTATTTT
CASSTRDFSSTDTQYF
>TRBD1|TRBV9|TRBJ2-1|NA
TGTGCCAGCAGCCCGGGCCTGGGACAGGGGGCCGGCAATGAGCAGTTCTTC
CASSPGLGQGAGNEQFF
>NA|TRBV30|TRBJ1-6|NA
TGTGCCTGGAGTGTCGGTTCCAGGGGCAGGGCTACGGATTCACCCCTCCACTTT
CAWSVGSRGRATDSPLHF
>TRBD2|TRBV30|TRBJ2-5|few
TGTGCCTGGAGGGGGCGAGAAGGGACTAGCGCCTCAGAGACCCAGTACTTC
CAWRGREGTSASETQYF
>NA|TRBV20-1|TRBJ1-6|once
TGCAGTGCCAGTACGGACAGCAATTCACCCCTCCACTTT
CSASTDSNSPLHF
>TRBD1|TRBV7-3|TRBJ2-1|NA
TGTGCCAGCAGTCAAAACAGGGGGAATGAGCAGTTCTTC
CASSQNRGNEQFF
>NA|TRBV4-2|TRBJ2-3|NA
TGTGCCAGCAGCCACCAAGAGGCTATCCAGGGGGATACGCAGTATTTT
CASSHQEAIQGDTQYF
>TRBD2|TRBV24-1|TRBJ2-1|many
TGTGCCACCGGACTAGCGGGAAGGGCGTACAATGAGCAGTTCTTC
CATGLAGRAYNEQFF
>NA|TRBV7-2|TRBJ2-2|NA
TGTGCCAGCAGCTTAAATACAGGTTCCGGGGAGCTGTTTTTT
CASSLNTGSGELFF
>NA|TRBV2|TRBJ2-7|NA
TGTGCCAGCAGTGAAGGCCCCGGAGCCTACGAGCAGTACTTC
CASSEGPGAYEQYF
>TRBD2|TRBV28|TRBJ2-3|NA
TGTGCCAGCACACCGCTCCTAGCGGGGGGGCCAGGGGATACGCAGTATTTT
CASTPLLAGGPGDTQYF
>NA|TRBV13|TRBJ1-6|NA
TGTGCCAGCCTGCGGGGCAGCCACCGGTCACCCCTCCACTTT
CASLRGSHRSPLHF
>NA|TRBV7-9|TRBJ1-2|NA
TGTGCCAGCAGCCCTACTTTCAGGATCTATGGCTACACCTTC
CASSPTFRIYGYTF
>TRBD1|TRBV11-2|TRBJ2-2|NA
TGTGCCAGCAGCAGACAGGGGCACACCGGGGAGCTGTTTTTT
CASSRQGHTGELFF